The 6 T cell receptor beta chains presented below share a single source sample, sequenced in a study of regulatory T cells in long-lasting Graves disease. Arm-PCR of CDR3 regions with iRepertoire HTBI primers generated TCR beta libraries. One entry per CDR3 protein, called by TCRdb with MiXCR from the multiplex PCR reads. The sample records more than 300,000 distinct CDR3 sequences, 16% being singletons. Time point in this sample: newly diagnosed GD, antithyroid drugs for less than 3 months. PBMC-extracted RNA yielded the TCR library. These data were also reused for a study on T cells in Graves' hyperthyroidism and ophthalmopathy.

The sample consisted of peripheral blood mononuclear cells (PBMCs), taken at new diagnosis, from a patient treated with antithyroid drugs. These receptors were taken from a woman aged 18-30 years with Graves disease.

Note on this clonotype: This may be a read error: a much more frequent sequence differs by one nucleotide. The chain links TRBV20-1 to TRBJ1-2, with 8 bases matching TRBD1. In germline, CDR1 is DFQATT, CDR2 SNEGSKA (reference sequence). The CDR3 is made up of 13 amino acids. CDR3 DNA sequence: TGCAGTGCTAGGAGAACAGGGGGGACCGGCTACTCCTTC. This codes for CSARRTGGTGYSF.

The J gene is TRBJ2-5, the V gene TRBV5-1; D may be TRBD1 (5 bases). Germline values: CDR1 SGHRS, CDR2 YFSETQ. The CDR3 is 14 residues long. The V end lost 0 bases, the J end lost 3 bases, and 9 bases lay between the germline ends. The CDR3 DNA is TGCGCCAGCAGCTTGGGGGGCCCAAAAGAGACCCAGTACTTC. It yields the protein CASSLGGPKETQYF.

The sample holds many counts of this clonotype. The rearrangement joins TRBV12-3 or TRBV12-4 to TRBJ1-1; no clear D gene. The CDR3 has 14 amino acids. Trimming removed 5 bases from V and 0 bases from J, with 10 bases in between. This CDR3 is CASSTFTMNTEAFF. Written as DNA, the CDR3 is TGTGCCAGCAGTACGTTTACGATGAACACTGAAGCTTTCTTT.

Comments on this clonotype: A read error may explain this, as a much larger clone is one base away. The J gene is TRBJ2-5, the V gene TRBV9; D assignment may be TRBD1 or TRBD2 (5 bases each). CDR3 length equals 17 residues. CDR1 and CDR2 from the germline V gene are SGDLS and YYNGEE. The CDR3 sequence: CGSSVARGQGPQETQYF. The CDR3 DNA is TGTGGCAGCAGCGTAGCTAGAGGTCAGGGACCCCAAGAGACCCAGTACTTC.

This clonotype was counted only a few times. The chain uses TRBV12-3 or TRBV12-4 and TRBJ1-6; D is perhaps TRBD1 (6 bases). V lost 5 bases and J lost 10, with 15 bases in between. The CDR3 consists of 14 residues. In nucleotides, the CDR3 is TGTGCCAGCAGTACAGGGACGGTCAAGTCACCCCTCCACTTT. Encoded protein: CASSTGTVKSPLHF.

Many counts were recorded for this clonotype. This chain joins TRBV2 and TRBJ2-7, with no clear D. V gave up 1 base and J gave up 2 bases, with 3 bases separating them. The CDR3 runs to 12 residues. From germline, CDR1 is SNHLY and CDR2 FYNNEI. CDR3 nucleotides: TGTGCCAGCAGTGAAGTCACCTACGAGCAGTACTTC. Translated, it gives CASSEVTYEQYF.